The 30 T cell receptor beta chains in this list originate from one sample, sequenced in a study of identical twins. TCRdb recomputed calls from the 5' RACE reads with MiXCR, one row per CDR3 protein. The sample lists about 200,000 distinct CDR3 sequences, over 9.5% occurring once. The specimen was memory T cells sorted from blood. These receptors were obtained from a man aged 50-60 years in good health.

The table lists this clonotype with many counts. V is TRBV2 and J is TRBJ1-1, with a weak D call TRBD1 (5 bases). This CDR3 has 17 residues. Germline V gene data show CDR1 as SNHLY and CDR2 as FYNNEI. Trimming shortened V by 6 bases and J by 0 bases, and 20 bases separated the two germline ends. The CDR3 bases are TGTGCCAGCAGCGGTAACAGGATCTCCATCATGAACACTGAAGCTTTCTTT. Its translation: CASSGNRISIMNTEAFF.

This clonotype was detected a few times. This chain joins TRBV4-2 and TRBJ2-1; 13 bases are shared with TRBD2. The CDR3 totals 17 residues. The ends lost 0 bases at V and 10 bases at J; junction bases unmatched: 9. The germline V gene has CDR1 LGHNA and CDR2 YNFKEQ. CDR3 amino acids: CASSQEWTSGSVLEQFF. In nucleotides, the CDR3 is TGTGCCAGCAGCCAAGAATGGACTAGCGGGAGTGTTCTGGAGCAGTTCTTC.

Remarks on this clonotype: One end of the junction does not line up with germline, which may come from a read error. The chain joins TRBV11-1 to TRBJ2-1; D may correspond to TRBD1 or TRBD2 (6 bases each). The CDR3 is 14 amino acids. CDR1 SGHAT and CDR2 FQDESV come from the germline V gene (reference sequence). The DNA of the CDR3 is TGTGCCAGCAGCTTAGAGGGGGGTTACACTGAGCAGTTCTTC. Translating gives CASSLEGGYTEQFF.

The rearrangement joins TRBV5-6 to TRBJ1-2; D remains unclear. Trimming removed 2 bases from V and 0 bases from J, with 8 bases in between. The CDR3 is 14 amino acids. Per germline, CDR1 SGHDT and CDR2 YYEEEE. The CDR3 sequence is CASSFPGPNYGYTF. The CDR3 bases are TGTGCCAGCAGCTTCCCAGGACCTAACTATGGCTACACCTTC. Complete variable domain (other parts from reference TRBV5-6 and TRBJ1-2): DAGVTQSPTHLIKTRGQQVTLRCSPKSGHDTVSWYQQALGQGPQFIFQYYEEEERQRGNFPDRFSGHQFPNYSSELNVNALLLGDSALYLCASSFPGPNYGYTFGSGTRLTVV.

The rearrangement links TRBV30 to TRBJ2-3; D uncertain. Trimming pared 0 bases from V and 1 base from J, leaving 11 bases between. The CDR3 extends over 15 amino acids. Germline CDR1 reads GTSNPN; CDR2 reads SVGIG (reference sequence). Here the CDR3 DNA reads TGTGCCTGGAGTGTCCTCCCGACCCGCACAGATACGCAGTATTTT. As protein: CAWSVLPTRTDTQYF.

The rearrangement joins TRBV5-1 to TRBJ1-1, with 8 bases fitting TRBD1. Per germline, CDR1 SGHRS and CDR2 YFSETQ. The length of the CDR3 is 14 residues. Unmatched junction bases numbered 4, after V lost 1 base and J lost 5 bases. The CDR3 sequence: CASSLQGAGTEAFF. For the CDR3, the DNA is TGCGCCAGCAGCTTGCAGGGGGCCGGTACTGAAGCTTTCTTT.

CDR3 sequence: CSVEGYITDTQYF. DNA of the CDR3: TGCAGCGTTGAAGGGTACATCACAGATACGCAGTATTTT. The genes are TRBV29-1 and TRBJ2-3; D call uncertain. The CDR3 covers 13 residues. Trimming shortened V by 1 base and J by 2 bases, and 7 bases separated the two germline ends. CDR1 is SQVTM and CDR2 is ANQGSEA in the germline V gene.

This clonotype was found many times. The rearrangement uses TRBV19 and TRBJ2-3; a possible D gene is TRBD1 (6 bases). From germline, CDR1 is LNHDA and CDR2 SQIVND (reference sequence). V was pared by 3 bases and J by 2 bases, with 12 bases between. The CDR3 runs to 15 residues. The DNA of the CDR3 is TGTGCCAGTAGTATGGGGGCTGGGCTCACAGATACGCAGTATTTT. Translation: CASSMGAGLTDTQYF.

In its sample, this clonotype was seen many times. This sequence joins TRBV12-3 or TRBV12-4 and TRBJ1-5; D not certain. The CDR3 totals 12 residues. V was shortened by 5 bases and J by 8 bases, with 10 bases between the two germline ends. The CDR3 coding sequence is TGTGCCAGCAGTATGTTACAAGAGCCCCAGCATTTT. The encoded protein is CASSMLQEPQHF.

In this sample, this clonotype turned up many times. V and J are TRBV29-1 and TRBJ2-7, with D tentatively TRBD2 (6 bases). This CDR3 is 13 amino acids long. V dropped 6 bases and J dropped 6 bases, with 18 bases sitting between them. Germline assignment: CDR1 SQVTM and CDR2 ANQGSEA. The chain's CDR3 is CSVEGTGGSEQYF. The CDR3 coding sequence is TGCAGCGTCGAGGGGACCGGGGGATCCGAGCAGTACTTC.

At least ten counts were recorded for this clonotype. The chain couples TRBV12-3 or TRBV12-4 to TRBJ1-1; D unresolved. The CDR3 runs to 11 residues. The V end lost 6 bases, the J end lost 5 bases, and 7 bases lay between the germline ends. The CDR3 is CASRAGTEAFF. DNA of the CDR3: TGTGCCAGCAGAGCGGGTACTGAAGCTTTCTTT.

The chain combines TRBV4-2 with TRBJ2-4, with TRBD2 identical over 11 bases. The V gene's germline CDR1 is LGHNA and CDR2 YNFKEQ. The ends lost 4 bases at V and 1 base at J; junction bases unmatched: 21. CDR3 length: 22 amino acids. DNA for the CDR3: TGTGCCAGCAGCCCAAGAGGGCTAGCGGGAGGAGGTGTGATTAGGGCCAAAAACATTCAGTACTTC. This encodes CASSPRGLAGGGVIRAKNIQYF.

This clonotype has only a few counts. The rearrangement uses TRBV29-1 and TRBJ1-5, with a possible D match to TRBD1 (5 bases). The germline V and J ends were trimmed by 4 bases and 2 bases, with 9 bases remaining between them. The CDR3 is 13 residues long. The germline gives CDR1 SQVTM, CDR2 ANQGSEA. CDR3 in DNA: TGCAGCGTTGCCCCAGGGCGCAATCAGCCCCAGCATTTT. As protein: CSVAPGRNQPQHF.

This clonotype was observed at least ten times. The rearrangement links TRBV3-1 to TRBJ2-7, with a tentative D call TRBD2 (5 bases). CDR1 LGHDT and CDR2 YNNKEL come from the germline V gene (reference sequence). This CDR3 comprises 16 residues. V shed 0 bases and J shed 4 bases, with 16 bases lying between them. The CDR3 DNA follows: TGTGCCAGCAGCCAAGATGGGCGGGCCAGACATTACGAGCAGTACTTC. The encoded protein is CASSQDGRARHYEQYF.

The CDR3 DNA is TGCAGTGCTGGGGCTCTGACTAGCGGGATACAAGAGACCCAGTACTTC. It specifies CSAGALTSGIQETQYF. This chain connects TRBV20-1 to TRBJ2-5; 11 bases line up with TRBD2. After removal of 5 bases from V and 2 bases from J, the junction contained 10 bases not matched to a gene. CDR1 and CDR2 (germline): DFQATT, SNEGSKA (reference sequence). The CDR3 covers 16 residues.

This clonotype was seen repeatedly, ten times or more. The J gene is TRBJ1-2, the V gene TRBV4-2; TRBD1 matches 7 bases. The length of the CDR3 is 15 residues. Germline CDR1 LGHNA, CDR2 YNFKEQ. Trimming at V came to 0 bases and at J to 3 bases, leaving 4 bases not matched to a gene. CDR3 in amino acids: CASSQEDRRHYGYTF. The CDR3 DNA reads TGTGCCAGCAGCCAAGAGGACAGGCGGCACTATGGCTACACCTTC.

The table lists this clonotype with a few counts. The genes are TRBV7-2 and TRBJ2-1; possible D gene TRBD1, 6 bases. V lost 1 base and J 4 bases, leaving 14 bases between the germline ends. This CDR3 is 16 amino acids long. Germline V gene lookup returns CDR1 SGHTA and CDR2 FQGNSA. The CDR3 loop is CASSLDRDITYNEQFF. The DNA of the CDR3 is TGTGCCAGCAGCTTAGATAGGGACATAACATACAATGAGCAGTTCTTC.

This clonotype appeared many times. V and J are TRBV10-2 and TRBJ2-6, with 12 bases fitting TRBD1. Trimming at V came to 8 bases and at J to 1 base, leaving 3 bases not matched to a gene. CDR3 size: 16 residues. The germline V gene has CDR1 WSHSY and CDR2 SAAADI. This CDR3 is CASRDRGLSGANVLTF. Written as DNA, the CDR3 is TGCGCCAGCCGGGACAGGGGGCTTTCTGGGGCCAACGTCCTGACTTTC.

This clonotype was counted between two and nine times. The chain recombines TRBV12-3 or TRBV12-4 with TRBJ1-1; possible D gene TRBD1, 6 bases. With 3 bases removed from V and 1 base from J, the gap between germline ends came to 12 bases. The CDR3 is 15 amino acids. This chain's CDR3 is CASSFGGRGNTEAFF. CDR3 DNA sequence: TGTGCCAGCAGTTTTGGGGGGCGAGGGAACACTGAAGCTTTCTTT.

CDR3 region: CASRTDITGELFF. The DNA of the CDR3 is TGCGCCAGCAGGACAGACATCACCGGGGAGCTGTTTTTT. The chain recombines TRBV5-1 with TRBJ2-2, with D possibly being TRBD1 (5 bases). V lost 5 bases and J 4 bases, leaving 9 bases between the germline ends. This CDR3 has 13 amino acids. Germline V gene lookup returns CDR1 SGHRS and CDR2 YFSETQ. Variable domain in full (rest from reference TRBV5-1 and TRBJ2-2): KAGVTQTPRYLIKTRGQQVTLSCSPISGHRSVSWYQQTPGQGLQFLFEYFSETQRNKGNFPGRFSGRQFSNSRSEMNVSTLELGDSALYLCASRTDITGELFFGEGSRLTVL.

Here the CDR3 DNA reads TGTGCCAGCAGTTCCCTTATGAGAAGGGGCCTATACATGAACACTGAAGCTTTCTTT. This sequence encodes CASSSLMRRGLYMNTEAFF. The rearrangement joins TRBV27 to TRBJ1-1, with D tentatively TRBD1 (5 bases). The ends were cut back, 4 bases at V and 0 bases at J, with 24 bases in the middle. The CDR3 spans 19 residues. CDR1 is MNHEY, CDR2 SMNVEV, per germline (reference sequence).

This clonotype was observed many times. This chain links TRBV6-2 or TRBV6-3 with TRBJ2-7; D may be TRBD2 (5 bases). The V gene lost 2 bases and the J gene lost 3 bases, with 8 bases spanning the gap. CDR3 length: 13 amino acids. Germline V CDR1 and CDR2: MNHEY, SVGEGT. CDR3 amino acids: CASSYNGDYEQYF. CDR3 DNA: TGTGCCAGCAGTTACAACGGGGACTACGAGCAGTACTTC.

This clonotype was seen a few times. The genes are TRBV7-9 and TRBJ2-1; 11 positions match TRBD1. Per germline, CDR1 SEHNR and CDR2 FQNEAQ (reference sequence). The CDR3 sequence is 16 residues long. The J segment lost 7 bases and the V segment lost 2 bases, leaving 7 bases of the junction unmatched. The CDR3 DNA reads TGTGCCAGCAGCTTACTGGGACAGGGGGTCAGTAATGAGCAGTTCTTC. The encoded protein is CASSLLGQGVSNEQFF.

This clonotype has a count of ten or more. The V call is TRBV12-3 or TRBV12-4, the J call TRBJ1-2; D is unclear. The V and J ends lost 3 bases and 4 bases respectively, with 21 bases between them. This CDR3 spans 17 amino acids. The CDR3: CASSFGELSRGSYGYTF. The CDR3 coding sequence is TGTGCCAGCAGTTTTGGGGAGCTCTCCCGAGGGAGCTATGGCTACACCTTC.

In its sample, this clonotype was seen many times. V is TRBV20-1 and J is TRBJ2-7, with D possibly being TRBD1 (7 bases). Trimming took off 3 bases at V and 4 bases at J, with 25 bases between the two ends. CDR1 and CDR2 (germline): DFQATT, SNEGSKA (reference sequence). This CDR3 has 17 amino acids. In DNA, the CDR3 is TGCAGTGCTAGTCAGGGCTTTGAGACAGGGAGGAGTTACGAGCAGTACTTC. As protein: CSASQGFETGRSYEQYF.

J is TRBJ1-1 and V is TRBV2, with unresolved D. Trimming removed 6 bases from V and 1 base from J, with 9 bases in between. Germline V gene lookup returns CDR1 SNHLY and CDR2 FYNNEI. CDR3 size: 13 residues. This CDR3 is CASRRAWNTEAFF. The DNA for the CDR3 is TGTGCCAGCAGGAGGGCTTGGAACACTGAAGCTTTCTTT.

This clonotype was counted at least ten times. The CDR3 region is CASSHRSRGGDEQFF. In DNA, the CDR3 is TGTGCCAGCAGCCACAGAAGCCGGGGGGGGGATGAGCAGTTCTTC. The chain combines TRBV4-2 with TRBJ2-1; TRBD2 agrees at 8 bases. The CDR3 runs to 15 residues. Germline CDR1 and CDR2: LGHNA and YNFKEQ. Trimming removed 3 bases from V and 8 bases from J; junction bases left unmatched: 9.

This clonotype was counted ten times or more. The J gene is TRBJ2-3, the V gene TRBV4-3, with D possibly being TRBD2 (6 bases). V was pared by 1 base and J by 0 bases, with 8 bases between. There are 15 residues in the CDR3. Germline values: CDR1 LGHNA, CDR2 YSLEER. Here the CDR3 DNA reads TGCGCCAGCAGCCAAGGGGGAGGTAGCACAGATACGCAGTATTTT. The encoded protein is CASSQGGGSTDTQYF.

In DNA, the CDR3 is TGTGCCAGCAGGCTTCCCTTTCGTCTAGCGGGGAACACCGGGGAGCTGTTTTTT. This gives the protein CASRLPFRLAGNTGELFF. This chain connects TRBV11-1 to TRBJ2-2, with 8 bases aligning to TRBD2. The trim removed 6 bases at V and 1 base at J, leaving 13 bases unmatched. The CDR3 is 18 residues long. Germline V CDR1 and CDR2: SGHAT, FQDESV (reference sequence).

There are many counts of this clonotype. The chain is built from TRBV5-6 and TRBJ2-2, with TRBD1 matching over 8 bases. The germline V gene encodes CDR1 SGHDT and CDR2 YYEEEE. The CDR3 length is 20 residues. J was trimmed by 3 bases and V by 0 bases; bases with no gene match: 16. Here the CDR3 DNA reads TGTGCCAGCAGCTTGGTTATTCGGTGGGGACAGGACGAGGACACCGGGGAGCTGTTTTTT. Protein product: CASSLVIRWGQDEDTGELFF. Drawing the rest from reference TRBV5-6 and TRBJ2-2, the complete variable domain is DAGVTQSPTHLIKTRGQQVTLRCSPKSGHDTVSWYQQALGQGPQFIFQYYEEEERQRGNFPDRFSGHQFPNYSSELNVNALLLGDSALYLCASSLVIRWGQDEDTGELFFGEGSRLTVL.